This is a list of T cell receptor beta chains from one sample in a study of identical twins. One entry per CDR3 protein, called by TCRdb with MiXCR from the 5' RACE reads. The sample has 450,000 to 650,000 distinct CDR3 sequences; 7.5% to 10% are singletons. These data were also filed under a second study, of yellow fever vaccine responses in identical twins.

The sequenced material came from PBMCs. Receptor source: a woman younger than 30 in good health. Each CDR3 is given with its conserved first and last residue. D genes are given only for firm matches. Size values are once, few and many counts, or a class for expanded clones, and some rows have none.

j_call	d_call	clone_size	v_call	cdr3_aa	cdr3_nt
TRBJ2-1	TRBD1	many	TRBV5-6	CASSLEGQGYNEQFF	TGTGCCAGCAGCTTGGAGGGACAGGGCTACAATGAGCAGTTCTTC
TRBJ2-7	NA	many	TRBV14	CASSQVLTYEQYF	TGTGCCAGCAGCCAAGTTTTAACCTACGAGCAGTACTTC
TRBJ2-7	TRBD2	many	TRBV12-3/TRBV12-4	CASSLGSGSNYEQYF	TGTGCCAGCAGTTTGGGTAGCGGGAGTAACTACGAGCAGTACTTC
TRBJ2-3	NA	few	TRBV7-2	CASSLAPGKGRDTQYF	TGTGCCAGCAGCTTAGCTCCGGGTAAAGGAAGGGATACGCAGTATTTT
TRBJ2-2	TRBD2	few	TRBV19	CASSQGVAGIHPYTGELFF	TGTGCCAGTAGTCAAGGGGTAGCGGGAATACATCCTTACACCGGGGAGCTGTTTTTT
TRBJ2-3	TRBD2	NA	TRBV4-3	CASSQVTSGSTDTQYF	TGCGCCAGCAGCCAAGTAACTAGCGGCAGCACAGATACGCAGTATTTT
TRBJ2-3	TRBD2	few	TRBV6-1	CASSEAIRGLAGGNTQYF	TGTGCCAGCAGTGAAGCGATACGGGGACTAGCGGGGGGGAATACGCAGTATTTT
TRBJ2-6	NA	few	TRBV20-1	CSARDPASGANVLTF	TGCAGTGCTAGAGATCCCGCCTCTGGGGCCAACGTCCTGACTTTC
TRBJ1-2	NA	NA	TRBV29-1	CSVGDGFLGGCTF	TGCAGCGTCGGGGACGGATTTCTTGGTGGCTGCACCTTC
TRBJ2-7	TRBD1	NA	TRBV2	CARETGESSYEQYF	TGTGCCAGAGAAACAGGGGAAAGCTCCTACGAGCAGTACTTC
TRBJ2-3	NA	many	TRBV24-1	CATRDAGEDTQYF	TGTGCCACCAGGGACGCAGGGGAAGATACGCAGTATTTT
TRBJ2-1	TRBD2	NA	TRBV7-8	CASSLVGAGDLSYNEQFF	TGTGCCAGCAGCTTAGTGGGAGCGGGAGACCTCTCCTACAATGAGCAGTTCTTC
TRBJ2-6	TRBD1	NA	TRBV28	CASKRQGVGANVLTF	TGTGCCAGCAAACGACAGGGTGTCGGGGCCAACGTCCTGACTTTC
TRBJ2-1	TRBD2	few	TRBV3-1	CASSHGTSGGEYNEQFF	TGTGCCAGCAGCCACGGGACTAGCGGGGGGGAGTATAATGAGCAGTTCTTC
TRBJ2-5	NA	many	TRBV9	CASSVVGETQYF	TGTGCCAGCAGCGTAGTCGGAGAGACCCAGTACTTC
TRBJ1-4	NA	many	TRBV2	CASRHRVQEKLFF	TGTGCCAGCAGACACAGGGTTCAGGAAAAACTGTTTTTT
TRBJ1-6	TRBD1	NA	TRBV12-3/TRBV12-4	CASSHGQDNSPLHF	TGTGCCAGCAGCCACGGACAGGATAATTCACCCCTCCACTTT
TRBJ2-7	TRBD2	NA	TRBV20-1	CSARDFGTSGYSYEQYF	TGCAGTGCTAGAGATTTCGGGACTAGCGGCTACTCCTACGAGCAGTACTTC
TRBJ2-1	TRBD2	few	TRBV7-3	CASSPRTGLADEQFF	TGTGCCAGCAGCCCACGGACTGGACTAGCCGATGAGCAGTTCTTC
TRBJ2-1	NA	NA	TRBV7-2	CASSNRDWGKFF	TGTGCCAGCAGTAACCGGGACTGGGGGAAGTTCTTC
TRBJ2-1	NA	few	TRBV24-1	CATSVGSSYNEQFF	TGTGCCACCAGTGTCGGGAGTTCCTACAATGAGCAGTTCTTC
TRBJ2-3	NA	many	TRBV5-1	CASSSYQGIGTDTQYF	TGCGCCAGCAGCTCCTATCAGGGGATAGGCACAGATACGCAGTATTTT
TRBJ2-2	NA	many	TRBV29-1	CSVEDTEGNTGELFF	TGCAGCGTTGAAGACACAGAGGGGAACACCGGGGAGCTGTTTTTT
TRBJ2-6	NA	few	TRBV28	CASSPEGISGANVLTF	TGTGCCAGCAGTCCCGAAGGAATCTCTGGGGCCAACGTCCTGACTTTC
TRBJ2-1	NA	NA	TRBV29-1	CSVEGGQDGTSDPFF	TGCAGCGTTGAAGGAGGACAGGACGGGACTAGTGATCCCTTCTTC
TRBJ1-4	NA	few	TRBV7-9	CASSPSSPTNEKLFF	TGTGCCAGCAGCCCCTCGTCCCCAACTAATGAAAAACTGTTTTTT
TRBJ1-1	NA	NA	TRBV20-1	CSAARNSEAFF	TGCAGTGCTGCGAGGAACAGTGAAGCTTTCTTT
TRBJ2-7	NA	NA	TRBV29-1	CSVVWDRLTYEQYF	TGCAGCGTTGTCTGGGACCGCCTGACCTACGAGCAGTACTTC
TRBJ2-7	NA	many	TRBV7-2	CASRKRDSAGYEQYF	TGTGCCAGCAGAAAACGGGATTCCGCTGGGTACGAGCAGTACTTC
TRBJ2-6	NA	NA	TRBV5-1	CASKSSASGANVLTF	TGCGCCAGCAAGTCTTCAGCCTCTGGGGCCAACGTCCTGACTTTC
TRBJ2-3	TRBD2	few	TRBV5-1	CASSLVRRGATDTQYF	TGCGCCAGCAGCTTGGTCAGGCGGGGGGCCACAGATACGCAGTATTTT
TRBJ2-1	NA	NA	TRBV4-1	CASSVTALGLDEQFF	TGCGCCAGCAGCGTTACCGCCTTAGGTTTGGATGAGCAGTTCTTC
TRBJ1-4	NA	many	TRBV7-2	CASSLELSEKLFF	TGTGCCAGCAGCTTAGAATTGAGTGAAAAACTGTTTTTT
TRBJ2-3	TRBD1	few	TRBV12-3/TRBV12-4	CASSFTGGKTDTQYF	TGTGCCAGCAGTTTCACAGGGGGGAAAACAGATACGCAGTATTTT
TRBJ2-2	NA	NA	TRBV19	CASSIDFSGSNTGELFF	TGTGCCAGTAGTATAGATTTTTCAGGGTCGAACACCGGGGAGCTGTTTTTT
TRBJ1-1	NA	NA	TRBV6-6	CASSYSNPVAAFF	TGTGCCAGCAGTTACTCGAACCCCGTCGCAGCTTTCTTT
TRBJ2-7	TRBD2	NA	TRBV12-3/TRBV12-4	CASSQPLAETEQYF	TGTGCCAGCAGCCAACCCCTAGCGGAGACGGAGCAGTACTTC
TRBJ2-2	NA	many	TRBV18	CASSLIGHSVRTGELFF	TGTGCCAGCTCACTAATTGGCCATTCGGTTCGCACCGGGGAGCTGTTTTTT
TRBJ1-1	NA	few	TRBV6-2/TRBV6-3	CASSYKNTEAFF	TGTGCCAGCAGTTACAAGAACACTGAAGCTTTCTTT
TRBJ2-7	NA	many	TRBV5-1	CASSFGIGDEQYF	TGCGCCAGCAGCTTCGGGATCGGGGACGAGCAGTACTTC
TRBJ1-5	NA	many	TRBV12-3/TRBV12-4	CASSLQAGNQPQHF	TGTGCCAGCAGCTTACAGGCAGGCAATCAGCCCCAGCATTTT
TRBJ2-1	TRBD1	NA	TRBV12-3/TRBV12-4	CASSPTGTGGLF	TGTGCCAGCAGTCCGACTGGGACAGGGGGGCTCTTC
TRBJ2-3	NA	NA	TRBV12-3/TRBV12-4	CASSFPRTDTDTQYF	TGTGCCAGCAGTTTCCCCCGGACAGACACAGATACGCAGTATTTT
TRBJ2-1	TRBD2	NA	TRBV28	CASSLWERGTSEGVTYNEQFF	TGTGCCAGCAGTTTATGGGAGAGAGGGACTAGCGAGGGAGTTACCTACAATGAGCAGTTCTTC
TRBJ2-1	NA	many	TRBV3-1	CASSQRGGEQFF	TGTGCCAGCAGCCAACGGGGAGGTGAGCAGTTCTTC
TRBJ2-5	TRBD2	once	TRBV20-1	CSARLAGGSGTQYF	TGCAGTGCCCGACTAGCGGGGGGGAGCGGGACCCAGTACTTC